Listed below are T cell receptor beta chains from one sample, sequenced in a study of T cell responses to AZD1222 COVID-19 vaccine. The method was immunoSEQ multiplex PCR; TCRdb's version includes in-frame clones alone and lacks a portion of them. The sample has 100,000 or so clones; 70% to 90% are singletons. The sample in question was peripheral blood, obtained on day 0 of AZD1222 vaccination. The receptors here all came from an adult in good health. The CDR3 runs from the conserved cysteine through the conserved F or W. D genes are given only for firm matches. Clone size is stated in some rows and not others, as once, few, many or a class when expanded.

.,TRBV7-3,.,TRBJ1-1,CASSPLSGGNTEAFF,TGTGCCAGCAGTCCCCTGTCCGGGGGCAACACTGAAGCTTTCTTT
.,TRBV13,.,TRBJ1-1,CASSLVALGGAFSTEAFF,TGTGCCAGCAGCTTAGTTGCTTTGGGGGGCGCGTTTAGCACTGAAGCTTTCTTT
.,TRBV19,.,TRBJ1-5,CASNDRGGLAQPQHF,TGTGCCAGTAACGATCGGGGGGGGCTTGCTCAGCCCCAGCATTTT
many,TRBV7-9,.,TRBJ2-7,CASSPNRTVVYEQYF,TGTGCCAGCAGCCCTAACCGGACAGTGGTCTACGAGCAGTACTTC
.,TRBV11-3,.,TRBJ2-7,CASSPGAGAHEQYF,TGTGCCAGCAGCCCTGGGGCAGGGGCCCACGAGCAGTACTTC
.,TRBV7-7,.,TRBJ2-7,CASSLEVSYEQYF,TGTGCCAGCAGCTTAGAGGTATCCTACGAGCAGTACTTC
few,TRBV11-2,.,TRBJ2-7,CASSLGIRSYEQYF,TGTGCCAGCAGCTTAGGAATCCGCTCCTACGAGCAGTACTTC
.,TRBV3-1/TRBV3-2,TRBD2,TRBJ2-1,CASSHSLLAGASYNEQFF,TGTGCCAGCAGCCACTCACTGCTAGCGGGAGCATCCTACAATGAGCAGTTCTTC
.,TRBV30,.,TRBJ1-1,CAWSVTSYTEAFF,TGTGCCTGGAGTGTAACGAGTTACACTGAAGCTTTCTTT
.,TRBV28,.,TRBJ1-1,CASSAPPVGTEAFF,TGTGCCAGCAGCGCCCCGCCGGTAGGCACTGAAGCTTTCTTT
few,TRBV5-1,TRBD1,TRBJ2-1,CASRSGTGVYNEQFF,TGCGCCAGCAGATCCGGGACAGGGGTCTACAATGAGCAGTTCTTC
.,TRBV27,TRBD1,TRBJ1-5,CASSLGQGFGNQPQHF,TGTGCCAGCAGTTTGGGACAGGGCTTTGGCAATCAGCCCCAGCATTTT
.,TRBV28,TRBD1,TRBJ1-6,CASSFSGTVDSLHF,TGTGCCAGCAGTTTCTCCGGGACAGTCGATTCCCTCCACTTT
.,TRBV9,TRBD1,TRBJ1-1,CASSEKTGGNTEAFF,TGTGCCAGCAGCGAAAAGACAGGGGGGAACACTGAAGCTTTCTTT